Shown below are 20 T cell receptor beta chains from a single sample sequenced in a study of follicular helper T cells after annual influenza vaccination. The time point here: 2015-2016 season, 7 days after influenza vaccination. Produced via immunoSEQ multiplex PCR; TCRdb's table is partial and in-frame only. The table includes just over 7,000 clones, approximately 88% detected once. The starting material was CXCR5+ CD38- circulating T follicular helper cells from blood, obtained 7 days after influenza vaccination. Specified subset: circulating Tfh, non-naive CD4+CXCR5+PD-1+ (ICOS+CD38+ or ICOS-CD38-). The receptors here all came from an adult who received the influenza vaccine.

The V and J genes are TRBV7-8 and TRBJ2-1; 16 bases are a match to TRBD2. The ends lost 5 bases at V and 9 bases at J; junction bases unmatched: 4. The CDR3 is 15 amino acids. CDR1 and CDR2 from the germline V gene are SGHVS and FQNEAQ. For the CDR3, the DNA is TGTGCCAGCAGCGGGACTAGCGGGAGGGTAGGTGAGCAGTTCTTC. Translating gives CASSGTSGRVGEQFF.

The chain employs TRBV7-9 and TRBJ1-1, with TRBD1 identical over 7 bases. The CDR3 runs 13 residues. Germline values: CDR1 SEHNR, CDR2 FQNEAQ (reference sequence). The V segment lost 3 bases and the J segment 8 bases; nucleotides outside the gene matches: 6. The chain's CDR3 is CASSFSGTEEAFF. CDR3 coding DNA: TGTGCCAGCAGCTTTTCCGGGACAGAAGAAGCTTTCTTT. Complete variable domain (other parts from reference TRBV7-9 and TRBJ1-1): DTGVSQNPRHKITKRGQNVTFRCDPISEHNRLYWYRQTLGQGPEFLTYFQNEAQLEKSRLLSDRFSAERPKGSFSTLEIQRTEQGDSAMYLCASSFSGTEEAFFGQGTRLTVV.

V gene TRBV10-1 combines with J gene TRBJ2-1; weak D call: TRBD2 (5 bases). The CDR3 consists of 11 residues. V shed 0 bases and J shed 15 bases, with 9 bases lying between them. Germline CDR1 WNHNN, CDR2 SYGVQD (reference sequence). This CDR3 is CASSESGDLFF. The CDR3 region has the DNA TGCGCCAGCAGTGAGTCGGGAGACTTGTTCTTC.

V and J are TRBV30 and TRBJ1-1, with a possible D match to TRBD1 (5 bases). CDR3 length equals 13 residues. The germline gives CDR1 GTSNPN, CDR2 SVGIG (reference sequence). V was cut by 7 bases and J by 10 bases, with 22 bases left in between. CDR3 sequence: CASLRDQGRGAFF. The CDR3 nucleotides read TGTGCCTCCCTCCGCGACCAGGGTCGTGGAGCTTTCTTT.

The table lists this clone with a count of one. The V gene is TRBV28, the J gene TRBJ1-4, with TRBD1 matching 7 bases. Germline CDR1 MDHEN, CDR2 SYDVKM. The junction had 3 bases not matched to a gene; V was cut back by 4 bases and J by 7 bases. CDR3 length: 13 amino acids. CDR3: CASSSGQTEKLFF. Written as DNA, the CDR3 is TGTGCCAGCAGTTCGGGACAGACTGAAAAACTGTTTTTT.

The chain links TRBV10-2 to TRBJ1-1; D uncertain. CDR3 length equals 11 residues. In germline, CDR1 is WSHSY, CDR2 SAAADI. Trimming stripped 6 bases from V and 0 bases from J, with 2 bases between. CDR3 loop: CASRVNTEAFF. CDR3 DNA: TGCGCCAGCAGGGTGAACACTGAAGCTTTCTTT.

This clone appeared once. The chain's CDR3 is CASSTTGAGGEPQHF. CDR3 DNA sequence: TGTGCCAGCAGTACAACAGGGGCCGGGGGGGAGCCCCAGCATTTT. The gene calls are TRBV6-5 and TRBJ1-5; 7 bases line up with TRBD1. V lost 5 bases and J lost 8; bases outside the gene matches: 12. This CDR3 contains 15 residues. Germline V gives CDR1 MNHEY, CDR2 SVGAGI.

The DNA of the CDR3 is TGCGCCAGCAGCTCTGACGGACAGAATGAAAAACTGTTTTTT. Translation: CASSSDGQNEKLFF. V and J are TRBV5-1 and TRBJ1-4, with a possible D match to TRBD1 (6 bases). V lost 3 bases and J 5 bases, leaving 11 bases between the germline ends. The CDR3 spans 14 residues. From germline, CDR1 is SGHRS and CDR2 YFSETQ.

V and J are TRBV7-6 and TRBJ1-3; D is possibly TRBD1 (6 bases). The CDR3 loop spans 15 amino acids. Deletions cut 6 bases from V and 2 bases from J, with 14 bases between. Germline V lookup: CDR1 SGHVS, CDR2 FNYEAQ. In nucleotides, the CDR3 is TGTGCCAGCAGTCCCGGACAGTCTGCTGGAAACACCATATATTTT. Its protein product is CASSPGQSAGNTIYF.

The chain has TRBV27 and TRBJ1-4; 7 nucleotides agree with TRBD1. The CDR3 length is 14 residues. The V and J ends lost 6 bases and 7 bases, in that order; junction bases with no gene match: 8. Germline CDR1 reads MNHEY; CDR2 reads SMNVEV (reference sequence). Written as DNA, the CDR3 is TGTGCCAGCAGGGGAAGCAGGGGGAGTGAAAAACTGTTTTTT. Translated: CASRGSRGSEKLFF.

The chain is built from TRBV5-1 and TRBJ2-3, with no clear D. Germline V CDR1 and CDR2: SGHRS, YFSETQ. The CDR3 is made up of 13 amino acids. V shed 1 base and J shed 4 bases, with 7 bases lying between them. CDR3 sequence: CASSLSAADTQYF. CDR3 nucleotide sequence: TGCGCCAGCAGCTTGTCAGCCGCAGATACGCAGTATTTT.

The J gene is TRBJ1-4, the V gene TRBV5-1; no clear D. V gave up 0 bases and J gave up 4 bases, with 7 bases separating them. The CDR3 has 14 residues. CDR1 is SGHRS and CDR2 is YFSETQ in the germline V gene. CDR3 bases: TGCGCCAGCAGCTTGGACAGCATTAATGAAAAACTGTTTTTT. As protein: CASSLDSINEKLFF.

This clone was observed once. The junction and the germline gene differ at one end; a read error may be behind it. V usage is TRBV4-1 and J usage is TRBJ2-1, with 10 bases matching TRBD2. The CDR3 covers 13 residues. Germline V gene lookup returns CDR1 MGHRA and CDR2 YSYEKL. CDR3 region: CASSQELAGPSVF. The CDR3 bases are TGCGCCAGCAGCCAAGAACTAGCGGGGCCCTCTGTCTTC.

V and J are TRBV4-2 and TRBJ2-3, with 11 bases matching TRBD1. From germline, CDR1 is LGHNA and CDR2 YNFKEQ. The CDR3 has 18 residues. With V trimmed by 0 bases and J by 0 bases, 5 bases remained unmatched. Written as DNA, the CDR3 is TGTGCCAGCAGCCAAGAGCCGGACAGGGGGCTTAGCACAGATACGCAGTATTTT. Its translation is CASSQEPDRGLSTDTQYF.

The V gene is TRBV20-1, the J gene TRBJ1-5, with 7 bases that match TRBD1. The V segment lost 5 bases and the J segment 13 bases; nucleotides outside the gene matches: 8. This CDR3 comprises 11 residues. The germline V gene encodes CDR1 DFQATT and CDR2 SNEGSKA (reference sequence). The CDR3 sequence is CSAPTRQGQHF. CDR3 coding DNA: TGCAGTGCTCCAACCCGACAGGGTCAGCATTTT.

As to this clone: The identical CDR3 is also encoded by other nucleotide sequences in the sample. The V gene is TRBV5-1, the J gene TRBJ2-6; D is undetermined. V was cut by 1 base and J by 4 bases, with 9 bases left in between. CDR1 is SGHRS and CDR2 is YFSETQ in the germline V gene. The CDR3 contains 15 residues. This CDR3 reads CASSLFGEGANVLTF. CDR3 sequence (DNA): TGCGCCAGCAGCTTGTTTGGGGAAGGGGCCAACGTCCTGACTTTC.

V and J are TRBV11-2 and TRBJ2-3; maybe TRBD1 (5 bases). With 2 bases removed from V and 0 bases from J, the gap between germline ends came to 15 bases. This CDR3 is built from 17 residues. CDR1 is SGHAT, CDR2 FQNNGV, per germline. The DNA for the CDR3 is TGTGCCAGCAGCTTACTCCCTCTTGGGGCTAGCACAGATACGCAGTATTTT. Protein: CASSLLPLGASTDTQYF.

This clone was counted a single time. This chain connects TRBV18 to TRBJ1-4; perhaps TRBD1 as D (6 bases). CDR1 and CDR2 (germline): KGHSH, LQKENI. V gave up 2 bases and J gave up 10 bases, with 17 bases separating them. The CDR3 length is 15 residues. CDR3 DNA sequence: TGTGCCAGCTCACCATCCCCAGGACAGAGTGGAAAACTGTTTTTT. Its protein product is CASSPSPGQSGKLFF.

This clone was picked up a small number of times. The chain carries TRBV5-1 and TRBJ2-7; 9 bases match TRBD2. Trimming removed 2 bases from V and 0 bases from J; junction bases left unmatched: 3. The CDR3 totals 15 residues. Germline lookup yields CDR1 SGHRS and CDR2 YFSETQ. CDR3 DNA sequence: TGCGCCAGCAGCTTCTCTAGCGGGAACTCCTACGAGCAGTACTTC. Translation gives CASSFSSGNSYEQYF.

The V gene is TRBV29-1, the J gene TRBJ2-1; 8 bases align to TRBD1. Germline V gives CDR1 SQVTM, CDR2 ANQGSEA. V gave up 3 bases and J gave up 12 bases; unmatched junction bases: 7. This CDR3 is built from 12 residues. The DNA of the CDR3 is TGCAGCGTTGAGGTTACCGGGACAGGGCAGTTCTTC. Translated, it gives CSVEVTGTGQFF.